Reported below is one T cell receptor (beta chain). This entry belongs to a study of cytomegalovirus exposure and HLA in healthy donors. CDR1 is SEHNR and CDR2 is FQNEAQ in the germline V gene (reference sequence). This CDR3 has 14 amino acids. Trimming took off 7 bases at V and 3 bases at J, with 15 bases between the two ends. Sequenced by immunoSEQ multiplex PCR; TCRdb stores in-frame clones only, minus some. The data show 120,000 to 150,000 clones, approximately 87% seen once. The chain employs TRBV7-9 and TRBJ1-1; D call uncertain. The sample taken for sequencing was PBMCs. The receptor's source is a man between 18 and 29 years old in good health and CMV-seronegative. Here the CDR3 reads CASNPRVDYTEAFF. The CDR3 coding sequence is TGTGCCAGCAACCCCCGGGTCGACTACACTGAAGCTTTCTTT.